The next 5 T cell receptor beta chains were all read from a single sample in a study of cytomegalovirus exposure and HLA in healthy donors. With 60 Vbeta and 13 Jbeta primers, the PCR was carried out. Profiled with immunoSEQ multiplex PCR; TCRdb holds only in-frame clones, not every one. The repertoire includes some 180,000 clones, over 70% of them detected once, and 2.5% to 3.5% sits in the top ten. Sequences were obtained from PBMCs. The receptors derive from a male donor in good health and CMV-seronegative.

V usage is TRBV28 and J usage is TRBJ1-1, with unresolved D. V was shortened by 9 bases and J by 8 bases, with 13 bases between the two germline ends. Germline V gene lookup returns CDR1 MDHEN and CDR2 SYDVKM. CDR3 size: 11 residues. DNA for the CDR3: TGTGCCAGTAATACCCCCCAGGAAGCTTTCTTT. Its protein product is CASNTPQEAFF.

The chain is built from TRBV5-6 and TRBJ2-4; maybe TRBD2 (5 bases). Germline V gene lookup returns CDR1 SGHDT and CDR2 YYEEEE. Deletions cut 1 base from V and 2 bases from J, with 13 bases between. This CDR3 has 16 amino acids. This CDR3 reads CASSLFGRGSKNIQYF. The CDR3 DNA is TGTGCCAGCAGCTTGTTTGGCCGGGGATCCAAAAACATTCAGTACTTC.

Ten or more counts support this clone. The chain employs TRBV19 and TRBJ1-5; D remains unclear. This CDR3 is 16 amino acids long. With 0 bases removed from V and 3 bases from J, the gap between germline ends came to 12 bases. Germline loops: CDR1 LNHDA, CDR2 SQIVND (reference sequence). For the CDR3, the DNA is TGTGCCAGTAGTATAGAATCGGGATGGGACAATCAGCCCCAGCATTTT. Translation: CASSIESGWDNQPQHF. The complete variable domain, with remaining parts taken from reference TRBV19 and TRBJ1-5, reads DGGITQSPKYLFRKEGQNVTLSCEQNLNHDAMYWYRQDPGQGLRLIYYSQIVNDFQKGDIAEGYSVSREKKESFPLTVTSAQKNPTAFYLCASSIESGWDNQPQHFGDGTRLSIL.

The CDR3 protein is CASSLFSQGWGDEQFF. CDR3 nucleotide sequence: TGTGCCAGCAGTTTATTCTCCCAGGGCTGGGGGGATGAGCAGTTCTTC. The chain is built from TRBV27 and TRBJ2-1; a weak D match, TRBD2 (6 bases). This CDR3 is 16 amino acids long. With 1 base removed from V and 8 bases from J, the gap between germline ends came to 18 bases. Germline V lookup: CDR1 MNHEY, CDR2 SMNVEV (reference sequence).

V and J are TRBV15 and TRBJ1-5; TRBD1 matches at 8 bases. The CDR3 has 14 residues. CDR1 is LNHNV, CDR2 YYDKDF, per germline (reference sequence). With V trimmed by 9 bases and J by 4 bases, 8 bases remained unmatched. CDR3 DNA sequence: TGTGCCACTTTACAGGGGGGTGGGAATCAGCCCCAGCATTTT. Protein sequence: CATLQGGGNQPQHF. Based on the CDR3 plus reference TRBV15 and TRBJ1-5, the full variable domain is DAMVIQNPRYQVTQFGKPVTLSCSQTLNHNVMYWYQQKSSQAPKLLFHYYDKDFNNEADTPDNFQSRRPNTSFCFLDIRSPGLGDTAMYLCATLQGGGNQPQHFGDGTRLSIL.